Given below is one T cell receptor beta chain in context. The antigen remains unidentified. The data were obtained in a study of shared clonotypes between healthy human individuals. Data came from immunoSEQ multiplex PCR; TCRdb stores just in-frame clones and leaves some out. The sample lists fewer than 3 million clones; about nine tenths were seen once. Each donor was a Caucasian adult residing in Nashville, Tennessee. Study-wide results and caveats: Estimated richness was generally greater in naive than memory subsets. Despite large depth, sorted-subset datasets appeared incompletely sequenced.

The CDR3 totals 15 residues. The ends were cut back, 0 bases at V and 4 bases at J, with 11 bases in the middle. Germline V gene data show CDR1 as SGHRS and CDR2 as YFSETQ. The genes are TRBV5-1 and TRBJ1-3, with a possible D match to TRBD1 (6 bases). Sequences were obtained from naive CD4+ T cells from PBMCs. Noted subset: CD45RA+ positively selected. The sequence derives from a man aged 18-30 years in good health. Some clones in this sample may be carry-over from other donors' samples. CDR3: CASSLDRARGNTIYF. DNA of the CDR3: TGCGCCAGCAGCTTGGACAGGGCACGAGGAAACACCATATATTTT.